This TCR beta chain is from a study of immune heterogeneity within non-small cell lung tumors. At 600 ng per sample, bulk tumor genomic DNA provided the template. Collection of several biopsies per primary tumor, spaced far apart, took place during surgery. Newly diagnosed with untreated non-small cell lung cancer, the patients underwent curative surgery. Multiplex PCR relied on 32 V and 13 J primers to amplify TCR beta CDR3. TCRdb re-called the multiplex PCR reads with MiXCR, one entry per CDR3 protein. The profile shows approximately 12,000 distinct CDR3 sequences, 22% of them singletons. The CDR3 has 11 residues. CDR1 and CDR2 from the germline V gene are LNHDA and SQIVND (reference sequence). There are a few counts of this clonotype. The junction departs from germline at one end; a sequencing error may be responsible.

This sequence was found in a man aged 55 to 69 with non-small cell lung cancer. The chain uses TRBV19 and TRBJ2-5; D gene unclear. Input material: lung tumor tissue. The CDR3 nucleotides are TGTGCCACCCACCCCCAAGGGACCCAGTACTTC. Residues: CATHPQGTQYF.